These T cell receptor beta chains were read from a single sample in a study of blood T cell repertoires in COVID-19. Profiled with immunoSEQ multiplex PCR; TCRdb holds only in-frame clones, not every one. This sample has about 3,500 clones, with 70% found just once. The sequenced sample was peripheral blood. These receptor sequences come from a man aged 70 or older with active COVID-19. CDR3s include the opening cysteine and the closing phenylalanine or tryptophan. The order of the fields is D gene, V gene, clone size, J gene, CDR3 DNA, CDR3 protein. D genes are given only for firm matches. Clone sizes are given selectively: once, few, many, or a class where the clone is expanded.

D gene: TRBD1
V gene: TRBV27
clone size: few
J gene: TRBJ1-6
CDR3 DNA: TGTGCCAGCAGTGTTCGGACAGGGCAGGTTCCAGCTTCACCCCTCCACTTT
CDR3 protein: CASSVRTGQVPASPLHF

D gene: -
V gene: TRBV18
clone size: -
J gene: TRBJ1-2
CDR3 DNA: TGTGCCAGCTCACCACCGCCGGGAAACTATGGCTACACCTTC
CDR3 protein: CASSPPPGNYGYTF

D gene: TRBD1
V gene: TRBV10-1
clone size: -
J gene: TRBJ2-2
CDR3 DNA: TGCGCCAGCAGTCAAGGACAGGGGGCCGGGGAGCTGTTTTTT
CDR3 protein: CASSQGQGAGELFF

D gene: TRBD1
V gene: TRBV12-5
clone size: few
J gene: TRBJ2-7
CDR3 DNA: TGTGCTAGTGGTTTGGGGACAGGTTTATACGAGCAGTACTTC
CDR3 protein: CASGLGTGLYEQYF

D gene: -
V gene: TRBV6-6
clone size: -
J gene: TRBJ2-1
CDR3 DNA: TGTGCCAGCCATCTGACAGGGAGGCACAATGAGCAGTTCTTC
CDR3 protein: CASHLTGRHNEQFF

D gene: -
V gene: TRBV6-4
clone size: -
J gene: TRBJ2-3
CDR3 DNA: TGTGCCAGCAGACAGGACCCTTCTACAGATACGCAGTATTTT
CDR3 protein: CASRQDPSTDTQYF

D gene: -
V gene: TRBV2
clone size: -
J gene: TRBJ2-1
CDR3 DNA: TGTGCCAGCAGTGAACTAGCTACGGTTAATGAGCAGTTCTTC
CDR3 protein: CASSELATVNEQFF

D gene: TRBD2
V gene: TRBV5-1
clone size: -
J gene: TRBJ2-3
CDR3 DNA: TGCGCCAGCCGTCCTGGGGGGGGAGATACGCAGTATTTT
CDR3 protein: CASRPGGGDTQYF

D gene: -
V gene: TRBV11-2
clone size: medium-sized
J gene: TRBJ2-7
CDR3 DNA: TGTGCCAGCAGCTTAGATTTGGCGGGGCTATCCTACGAGCAGTACTTC
CDR3 protein: CASSLDLAGLSYEQYF

D gene: TRBD2
V gene: TRBV6-2/TRBV6-3
clone size: -
J gene: TRBJ2-5
CDR3 DNA: TGTGCCAGCAGTCCGCGGGGGGGGGAGACCCAGTACTTC
CDR3 protein: CASSPRGGETQYF

D gene: TRBD2
V gene: TRBV4-1
clone size: -
J gene: TRBJ2-3
CDR3 DNA: TGCGCCAGCAGCCAAATACTAGCGGGAAGAGATACGCAGTATTTT
CDR3 protein: CASSQILAGRDTQYF

D gene: TRBD2
V gene: TRBV9
clone size: large
J gene: TRBJ2-1
CDR3 DNA: TGTGCCAGCCAAGGACTAGCGGGTAATGAGCAGTTCTTC
CDR3 protein: CASQGLAGNEQFF

D gene: -
V gene: TRBV9
clone size: once
J gene: TRBJ1-2
CDR3 DNA: TGTGCCAGCAGCGTAGACCTCGGGGGGAACTATGGCTACACCTTC
CDR3 protein: CASSVDLGGNYGYTF

D gene: TRBD1
V gene: TRBV15
clone size: -
J gene: TRBJ1-1
CDR3 DNA: TGTGCCACCAGCAGAGAGAAGGGACAGGGGAACACTGAAGCTTTCTTT
CDR3 protein: CATSREKGQGNTEAFF

D gene: -
V gene: TRBV7-2
clone size: few
J gene: TRBJ2-2
CDR3 DNA: TGTGCCAGCAGCGACTGGACATCGAACACCGGGGAGCTGTTTTTT
CDR3 protein: CASSDWTSNTGELFF

D gene: -
V gene: TRBV5-3
clone size: -
J gene: TRBJ2-7
CDR3 DNA: TGTGCCAGAAGCTTGGAGTCAGGTGAGTCCTACGAGCAGTACTTC
CDR3 protein: CARSLESGESYEQYF

D gene: TRBD2
V gene: TRBV11-1
clone size: -
J gene: TRBJ2-2
CDR3 DNA: TGTGCCAGCAGCCGACCGGGACTAGGGATCGGGGAGCTGTTTTTT
CDR3 protein: CASSRPGLGIGELFF

D gene: -
V gene: TRBV13
clone size: -
J gene: TRBJ1-5
CDR3 DNA: TGTGCCAGCAGCTTGGGCGGGGGGGGCGGTGGCAATCAGCCCCAGCATTTT
CDR3 protein: CASSLGGGGGGNQPQHF

D gene: TRBD2
V gene: TRBV4-1
clone size: -
J gene: TRBJ2-5
CDR3 DNA: TGCGCCAGCAGCCAAGAGCCTAGCGGGGGGATCTTGGAAGAGACCCAGTACTTC
CDR3 protein: CASSQEPSGGILEETQYF

D gene: TRBD1
V gene: TRBV19
clone size: -
J gene: TRBJ2-1
CDR3 DNA: TGTGCCAGTACCCAAACCCGGGACAGGTTCAATGAGCAGTTCTTC
CDR3 protein: CASTQTRDRFNEQFF

D gene: TRBD2
V gene: TRBV27
clone size: -
J gene: TRBJ2-5
CDR3 DNA: TGTGCCAGCAGTCAACTAGCGGGAGTCGAGACCCAGTACTTC
CDR3 protein: CASSQLAGVETQYF

D gene: -
V gene: TRBV12-3/TRBV12-4
clone size: -
J gene: TRBJ1-1
CDR3 DNA: TGTGCCAGCAGCTACAGGGAAGGGACTGAAGCTTTCTTT
CDR3 protein: CASSYREGTEAFF

D gene: -
V gene: TRBV19
clone size: -
J gene: TRBJ1-2
CDR3 DNA: TGTGCCAGTAGTATAGATCGGGGAGGGGCGAGAAATGGCTACACCTTC
CDR3 protein: CASSIDRGGARNGYTF

D gene: TRBD1
V gene: TRBV29-1
clone size: -
J gene: TRBJ2-5
CDR3 DNA: TGCAGCGTGACGCGCTCGACAGGGGCTTGGGAGACCCAGTACTTC
CDR3 protein: CSVTRSTGAWETQYF

D gene: -
V gene: TRBV27
clone size: -
J gene: TRBJ2-5
CDR3 DNA: TGTGCCAGCAGTTCCCCCGGGAGTGCTCATGAGACCCAGTACTTC
CDR3 protein: CASSSPGSAHETQYF

D gene: -
V gene: TRBV18
clone size: -
J gene: TRBJ2-1
CDR3 DNA: TGTGCCAGCTCGCCGGACCCCGAGAGGGTAAATGAGCAGTTCTTC
CDR3 protein: CASSPDPERVNEQFF

D gene: -
V gene: TRBV27
clone size: -
J gene: TRBJ2-7
CDR3 DNA: TGTGCCAGCGGCAGGGGCTACGAGCAGTACTTC
CDR3 protein: CASGRGYEQYF

D gene: -
V gene: TRBV7-2
clone size: -
J gene: TRBJ2-3
CDR3 DNA: TGTGCCAGCAGCTCCCAGGGGCAGTCCTGGGCAGATACGCAGTATTTT
CDR3 protein: CASSSQGQSWADTQYF

D gene: -
V gene: TRBV5-1
clone size: -
J gene: TRBJ2-5
CDR3 DNA: TGCGCCAGCAGGCCAGCGGGCAACCTTAAAGAGACCCAGTACTTC
CDR3 protein: CASRPAGNLKETQYF

D gene: -
V gene: TRBV30
clone size: -
J gene: TRBJ1-4
CDR3 DNA: TGTGCCTGGGGGGGGGCGCAGGCAACTAATGAAAAACTGTTTTTT
CDR3 protein: CAWGGAQATNEKLFF

D gene: -
V gene: TRBV7-2
clone size: -
J gene: TRBJ2-1
CDR3 DNA: TGTGCCAGCAGCTTAGGGCGGCGAGGAAATGAGCAGTTCTTC
CDR3 protein: CASSLGRRGNEQFF

D gene: TRBD2
V gene: TRBV24-1
clone size: -
J gene: TRBJ2-3
CDR3 DNA: TGTGCCACCAGACTTAGCGGGAGCACAGATACGCAGTATTTT
CDR3 protein: CATRLSGSTDTQYF

D gene: -
V gene: TRBV6-5
clone size: -
J gene: TRBJ1-3
CDR3 DNA: TGTGCCAGCAGTTATTCCGACACAACTGGAAACACCATATATTTT
CDR3 protein: CASSYSDTTGNTIYF

D gene: -
V gene: TRBV27
clone size: -
J gene: TRBJ1-2
CDR3 DNA: TGTGCCAGCGCCAGGGGAGCTCGCTATGGCTACACCTTC
CDR3 protein: CASARGARYGYTF

D gene: TRBD1
V gene: TRBV18
clone size: -
J gene: TRBJ1-2
CDR3 DNA: TGTGCCAGCTCACCACGTAGGACAGGGGGCGGCTATGGCTACACCTTC
CDR3 protein: CASSPRRTGGGYGYTF

D gene: TRBD2
V gene: TRBV28
clone size: -
J gene: TRBJ2-1
CDR3 DNA: TGTGCCAGCAGTTCCAGACTAGCGGGAGAAGGGGATGAGCAGTTCTTC
CDR3 protein: CASSSRLAGEGDEQFF

D gene: TRBD2
V gene: TRBV5-1
clone size: -
J gene: TRBJ2-7
CDR3 DNA: TGCGCCAGCAGCTGGGACATCTCTAGCGGGAGCATCGGTATCCCCTACGAGCAGTACTTC
CDR3 protein: CASSWDISSGSIGIPYEQYF

D gene: -
V gene: TRBV7-2
clone size: once
J gene: TRBJ1-2
CDR3 DNA: TGTGCCAGCAGCTTCCTCAGGGACTCGGGCTACACCTTC
CDR3 protein: CASSFLRDSGYTF

D gene: TRBD1
V gene: TRBV5-1
clone size: -
J gene: TRBJ1-1
CDR3 DNA: TGCGCCAGCAGCTTGCGGGACAGGGGGCTGAACACTGAAGCTTTCTTT
CDR3 protein: CASSLRDRGLNTEAFF

D gene: TRBD1
V gene: TRBV3-1/TRBV3-2
clone size: -
J gene: TRBJ1-1
CDR3 DNA: TGTGCCTCACAGGGGCCGAACACTGAAGCTTTCTTT
CDR3 protein: CASQGPNTEAFF

D gene: -
V gene: TRBV2
clone size: -
J gene: TRBJ1-3
CDR3 DNA: TGTGCCAGCAGCGCTCTTGACAGCTCTGGAAACACCATATATTTT
CDR3 protein: CASSALDSSGNTIYF

D gene: -
V gene: TRBV18
clone size: few
J gene: TRBJ1-2
CDR3 DNA: TGTGCCAGCTCGAGCACAGGGAACAATGGCTACACCTTC
CDR3 protein: CASSSTGNNGYTF

D gene: TRBD1
V gene: TRBV10-3
clone size: -
J gene: TRBJ2-3
CDR3 DNA: TGTGCCATCAGTGAAGGGGGCGGCCCGGGCACAGATACGCAGTATTTT
CDR3 protein: CAISEGGGPGTDTQYF

D gene: TRBD1
V gene: TRBV6-5
clone size: once
J gene: TRBJ2-7
CDR3 DNA: TGTGCCAGCAGTTACGGTCGGACAGGGATCACCTACGAGCAGTACTTC
CDR3 protein: CASSYGRTGITYEQYF

D gene: TRBD2
V gene: TRBV4-2
clone size: few
J gene: TRBJ2-3
CDR3 DNA: TGTGCCAGCAGCAAAAGGCGGGGGGGCACAGATACGCAGTATTTT
CDR3 protein: CASSKRRGGTDTQYF

D gene: -
V gene: TRBV27
clone size: medium-sized
J gene: TRBJ2-3
CDR3 DNA: TGTGCCAGCAGTTTATCGTATGACGGAGGATCGGCAGCTAGCACAGATACGCAGTATTTT
CDR3 protein: CASSLSYDGGSAASTDTQYF

D gene: -
V gene: TRBV24-1
clone size: -
J gene: TRBJ1-5
CDR3 DNA: TGTGCCACCAGTGAAGGGGTATATAGCAATCAGCCCCAGCATTTT
CDR3 protein: CATSEGVYSNQPQHF

D gene: -
V gene: TRBV5-1
clone size: -
J gene: TRBJ1-1
CDR3 DNA: TGCGCCAGCAGTCTCTATTACAGGGCATGGGGGATGAACACTGAAGCTTTCTTT
CDR3 protein: CASSLYYRAWGMNTEAFF

D gene: TRBD1
V gene: TRBV7-2
clone size: -
J gene: TRBJ2-3
CDR3 DNA: TGTGCCAGCAGCTTAAGACCGGGACAGGGGGCCGATACGCAGTATTTT
CDR3 protein: CASSLRPGQGADTQYF

D gene: -
V gene: TRBV27
clone size: -
J gene: TRBJ2-7
CDR3 DNA: TGTGCCAGCAGTTTAGCCAGAGGCTACCCCTACGAGCAGTACTTC
CDR3 protein: CASSLARGYPYEQYF

D gene: -
V gene: TRBV3-1/TRBV3-2
clone size: -
J gene: TRBJ1-3
CDR3 DNA: TGTGCCAGTGAGATTGGAAACACCATATATTTT
CDR3 protein: CASEIGNTIYF

D gene: -
V gene: TRBV7-9
clone size: -
J gene: TRBJ2-2
CDR3 DNA: TGTGCCAGCAGCCGAGCAGGGCAGGAGCGCACCGGGGAGCTGTTTTTT
CDR3 protein: CASSRAGQERTGELFF

D gene: TRBD1
V gene: TRBV29-1
clone size: -
J gene: TRBJ2-1
CDR3 DNA: TGCAGCGTGGACAGGGAGTTAGGTGAGCAGTTCTTC
CDR3 protein: CSVDRELGEQFF

D gene: -
V gene: TRBV19
clone size: few
J gene: TRBJ2-2
CDR3 DNA: TGTGCCAGTAGCCCTCTGGACATCACCGGGGAGCTGTTTTTT
CDR3 protein: CASSPLDITGELFF

D gene: TRBD1
V gene: TRBV11-3
clone size: -
J gene: TRBJ2-4
CDR3 DNA: TGTGCCAGCAGCTCTGACAGGGGGCACAACATTCAGTACTTC
CDR3 protein: CASSSDRGHNIQYF